Shown below are 18 T cell receptor beta chains from a single sample sequenced in a study of radiation and T cells in renal cell carcinoma. Clones were sequenced by immunoSEQ multiplex PCR, and TCRdb holds only the in-frame ones, with some missing. Counted here are about 140,000 clones, less than 85% occurring once; the ten biggest clones make up roughly 25%. Time point specified: baseline pretreatment blood. Treatment given: 15 Gy SBRT to primary tumor, nephrectomy 4 weeks later. Source: blood, taken from a patient whose treatment included radiotherapy and nephrectomy. These receptors were obtained from a woman between 45 and 65 years old with renal cell carcinoma.

This rearrangement joins TRBV11-2 to TRBJ2-5; 10 bases are a match to TRBD1. The J segment lost 2 bases and the V segment lost 5 bases, leaving 5 bases of the junction unmatched. The CDR3 runs 15 residues. The germline gives CDR1 SGHAT, CDR2 FQNNGV. The CDR3 region is CASSPMDRGQETQYF. The CDR3 nucleotides are TGTGCCAGCAGCCCGATGGACAGGGGGCAAGAGACCCAGTACTTC.

In this sample, this clone turned up once. The chain employs TRBV2 and TRBJ1-1; unclear D gene. Trimming stripped 3 bases from V and 4 bases from J, with 9 bases between. Germline assignment: CDR1 SNHLY and CDR2 FYNNEI. The CDR3 has 13 amino acids. The CDR3 DNA reads TGTGCCAGCAGTGAGGGCCCGGTCACTGAAGCTTTCTTT. This gives the protein CASSEGPVTEAFF.

This clone appeared once. The chain uses TRBV7-2 and TRBJ1-3; 7 bases align to TRBD1. The V segment lost 5 bases and the J segment 1 base; nucleotides outside the gene matches: 2. From germline, CDR1 is SGHTA and CDR2 FQGNSA. CDR3 length: 14 residues. CDR3 nucleotides: TGTGCCAGCAGCCCAGGGGGTTCTGGAAACACCATATATTTT. Its translation is CASSPGGSGNTIYF.

The chain is built from TRBV11-2 and TRBJ2-7, with D unclear. Trimming took off 10 bases at V and 0 bases at J, with 13 bases between the two ends. Germline values: CDR1 SGHAT, CDR2 FQNNGV. CDR3 length: 13 amino acids. The CDR3 is CATISSASYEQYF. CDR3 bases: TGTGCCACCATCTCATCAGCCTCCTACGAGCAGTACTTC.

This clone was detected only a few times. The CDR3 protein is CASRDGNYGYTF. In DNA, the CDR3 is TGTGCCAGTAGGGACGGAAACTATGGCTACACCTTC. J is TRBJ1-2 and V is TRBV19; D is unclear. The germline V gene has CDR1 LNHDA and CDR2 SQIVND (reference sequence). Trimming took off 6 bases at V and 2 bases at J, with 7 bases between the two ends. The CDR3 totals 12 residues.

CDR3 sequence reads: CASSYSPGGYTF. CDR3 nucleotide sequence: TGTGCCAGCAGTTACTCGCCGGGAGGCTACACCTTC. The chain combines TRBV6-6 with TRBJ1-2; D uncertain. V lost 0 bases to trimming and J lost 8 bases, with 7 bases between them. The V gene's germline CDR1 is MNHNY and CDR2 SVGAGI (reference sequence). This CDR3 region has 12 residues.

This chain joins TRBV7-9 and TRBJ1-2; the D gene is possibly TRBD1 (5 bases). V gave up 1 base and J gave up 12 bases, with 12 bases separating them. From germline, CDR1 is SEHNR and CDR2 FQNEAQ (reference sequence). The CDR3 loop spans 12 amino acids. CDR3 in amino acids: CASSLDQGRDTF. For the CDR3, the DNA is TGTGCCAGCAGCTTAGACCAAGGCAGGGACACCTTC.

This clone was recorded once. The rearrangement joins TRBV7-9 to TRBJ2-2; a possible D gene is TRBD1 (5 bases). This CDR3 has 12 amino acids. Germline assignment: CDR1 SEHNR and CDR2 FQNEAQ (reference sequence). CDR3 bases: TGTGCTCCAGACAGAATTACCGGGGAGCTGTTTTTT. Translation: CAPDRITGELFF.

CDR3 residues: CASSQGDGSSYNEQFF. CDR3 bases: TGTGCCAGCAGCCAAGGGGACGGGAGCTCCTACAATGAGCAGTTCTTC. The chain has TRBV4-2 and TRBJ2-1; TRBD2 is a possible D gene (6 bases). CDR1 LGHNA and CDR2 YNFKEQ come from the germline V gene. CDR3 length: 16 residues. With 1 base removed from V and 0 bases from J, the gap between germline ends came to 10 bases.

The chain employs TRBV14 and TRBJ2-7, with D perhaps TRBD1 or TRBD2 (5 bases each). CDR1 is SGHDN, CDR2 FVKESK, per germline. The CDR3 covers 16 residues. Trimming stripped 1 base from V and 0 bases from J, with 13 bases between. In DNA, the CDR3 is TGTGCCAGCAGCCAAGCATCGGGGCTAAGCTCCTACGAGCAGTACTTC. Translating it yields CASSQASGLSSYEQYF.

V and J are TRBV6-5 and TRBJ1-4; D may be TRBD1 (5 bases). CDR1 MNHEY and CDR2 SVGAGI come from the germline V gene. The CDR3 has 12 amino acids. V was clipped by 7 bases and J by 10 bases, with 13 bases between them. Written as DNA, the CDR3 is TGTGCCAGCACCGGGGCAGGTGGAAAACTGTTTTTT. Translating it yields CASTGAGGKLFF.

The CDR3 loop reads CASTRGVVTSTDTQYF. In DNA, the CDR3 is TGTGCCAGCACCCGCGGGGTCGTAACTAGCACAGATACGCAGTATTTT. The chain has TRBV7-2 and TRBJ2-3; possibly TRBD2 for D (6 bases). The ends were cut back, 7 bases at V and 0 bases at J, with 17 bases in the middle. CDR1 and CDR2 (germline): SGHTA, FQGNSA. The CDR3 runs 16 residues.

This clone has only one observation. This chain connects TRBV2 to TRBJ2-2; possibly TRBD1 or TRBD2 for D (5 bases each). Trimming pared 8 bases from V and 0 bases from J, leaving 13 bases between. Germline CDR1 is SNHLY and CDR2 is FYNNEI. This CDR3 is built from 15 residues. The CDR3 reads CASQAGTPNTGELFF. DNA of the CDR3: TGTGCCAGCCAGGCCGGGACGCCGAACACCGGGGAGCTGTTTTTT.

This chain connects TRBV7-9 to TRBJ2-3, with 7 bases lining up with TRBD1. V was pared by 1 base and J by 6 bases, with 4 bases of the junction left unmatched. Germline values: CDR1 SEHNR, CDR2 FQNEAQ (reference sequence). This CDR3 has 14 amino acids. In nucleotides, the CDR3 is TGTGCCAGCAGCTTAGGACAGGGAATCGATACGCAGTATTTT. Protein sequence: CASSLGQGIDTQYF. The complete variable domain, with remaining parts taken from reference TRBV7-9 and TRBJ2-3, reads DTGVSQNPRHKITKRGQNVTFRCDPISEHNRLYWYRQTLGQGPEFLTYFQNEAQLEKSRLLSDRFSAERPKGSFSTLEIQRTEQGDSAMYLCASSLGQGIDTQYFGPGTRLTVL.

This sequence joins TRBV6-1 and TRBJ2-3; no definite D call. This CDR3 contains 16 residues. The germline V and J ends were trimmed by 2 bases and 0 bases, with 12 bases remaining between them. CDR1 and CDR2 from the germline V gene are MNHNS and SASEGT. CDR3 DNA: TGTGCCAGCAGTGAACGGTTAGCAGGTAGCACAGATACGCAGTATTTT. Amino acid sequence: CASSERLAGSTDTQYF.

Written as DNA, the CDR3 is TGTGCCAGCAGTTACGGAGCGGGAGTCGTAGATACGCAGTATTTT. Translated, it gives CASSYGAGVVDTQYF. V usage is TRBV6-5 and J usage is TRBJ2-3, with 8 bases fitting TRBD2. Germline V gene lookup returns CDR1 MNHEY and CDR2 SVGAGI. The CDR3 spans 15 residues. V dropped 2 bases and J dropped 5; count of bases not matched to a gene: 6.

V is TRBV6-6 and J is TRBJ1-4; 7 bases agree with TRBD1. Looked up from germline, CDR1 is MNHNY and CDR2 is SVGAGI (reference sequence). J was trimmed by 7 bases and V by 6 bases; bases with no gene match: 11. The CDR3 has 15 residues. For the CDR3, the DNA is TGTGCCAGCAGCCGAGGGACAGCCTCGGGTGAAAAACTGTTTTTT. Translating gives CASSRGTASGEKLFF.

With respect to this clone: The identical CDR3 is also encoded by other nucleotide sequences in the sample. The chain couples TRBV19 to TRBJ2-2; D remains unclear. The ends were cut back, 2 bases at V and 4 bases at J, with 2 bases in the middle. The CDR3 length is 12 residues. Per the germline V gene, CDR1 is LNHDA and CDR2 is SQIVND (reference sequence). CDR3 residues: CASSIFTGELFF. Written as DNA, the CDR3 is TGTGCCAGTAGTATATTCACCGGGGAGCTGTTTTTT.